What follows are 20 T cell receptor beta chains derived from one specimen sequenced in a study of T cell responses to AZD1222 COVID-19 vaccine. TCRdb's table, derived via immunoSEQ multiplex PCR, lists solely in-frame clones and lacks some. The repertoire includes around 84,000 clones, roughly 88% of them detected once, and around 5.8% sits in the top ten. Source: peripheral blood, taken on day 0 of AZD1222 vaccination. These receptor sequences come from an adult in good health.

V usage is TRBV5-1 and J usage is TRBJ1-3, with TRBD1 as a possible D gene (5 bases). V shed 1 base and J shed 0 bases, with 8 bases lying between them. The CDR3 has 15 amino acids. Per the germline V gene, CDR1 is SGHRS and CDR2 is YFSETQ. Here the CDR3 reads CASSLLGDSGNTIYF. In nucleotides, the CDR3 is TGCGCCAGCAGCTTGTTGGGGGACTCTGGAAACACCATATATTTT.

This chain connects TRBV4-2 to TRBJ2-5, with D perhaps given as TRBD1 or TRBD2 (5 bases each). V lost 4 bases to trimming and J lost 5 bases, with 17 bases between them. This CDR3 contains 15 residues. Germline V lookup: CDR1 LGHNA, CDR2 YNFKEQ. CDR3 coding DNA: TGTGCCAGCAGCCGCCCCGGGACCCCCCCGGAGACCCAGTACTTC. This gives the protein CASSRPGTPPETQYF.

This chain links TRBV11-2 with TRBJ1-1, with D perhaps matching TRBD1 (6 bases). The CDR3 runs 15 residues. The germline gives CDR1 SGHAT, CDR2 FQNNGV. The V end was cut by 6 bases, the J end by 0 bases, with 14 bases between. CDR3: CASSLYGQLNTEAFF. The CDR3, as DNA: TGTGCCAGCAGTTTATATGGACAGTTGAACACTGAAGCTTTCTTT. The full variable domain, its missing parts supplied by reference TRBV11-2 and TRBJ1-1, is EAGVAQSPRYKIIEKRQSVAFWCNPISGHATLYWYQQILGQGPKLLIQFQNNGVVDDSQLPKDRFSAERLKGVDSTLKIQPAKLEDSAVYLCASSLYGQLNTEAFFGQGTRLTVV.

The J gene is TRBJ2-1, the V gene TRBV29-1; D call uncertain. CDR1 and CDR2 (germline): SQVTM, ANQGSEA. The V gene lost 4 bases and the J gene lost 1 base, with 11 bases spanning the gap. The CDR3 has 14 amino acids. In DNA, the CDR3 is TGCAGCGTTGTTTTCGGGCCATCCTACAATGAGCAGTTCTTC. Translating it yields CSVVFGPSYNEQFF.

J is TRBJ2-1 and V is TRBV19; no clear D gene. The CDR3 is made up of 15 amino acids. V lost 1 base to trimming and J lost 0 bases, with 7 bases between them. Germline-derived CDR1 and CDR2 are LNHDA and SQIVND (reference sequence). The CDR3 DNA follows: TGTGCCAGTAGTATAGTGAAGGACTCCTACAATGAGCAGTTCTTC. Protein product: CASSIVKDSYNEQFF.

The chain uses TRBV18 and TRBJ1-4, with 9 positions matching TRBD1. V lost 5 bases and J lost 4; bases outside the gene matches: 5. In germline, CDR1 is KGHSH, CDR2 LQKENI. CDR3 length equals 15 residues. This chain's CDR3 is CASSFGTGFNEKLFF. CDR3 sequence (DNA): TGTGCCAGCTCATTTGGGACAGGGTTTAATGAAAAACTGTTTTTT.

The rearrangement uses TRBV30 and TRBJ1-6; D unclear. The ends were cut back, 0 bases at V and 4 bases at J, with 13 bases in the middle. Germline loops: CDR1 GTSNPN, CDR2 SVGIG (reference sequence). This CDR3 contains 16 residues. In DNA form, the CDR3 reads TGTGCCTGGAGTGTAACGATACACCCTTATAATTCACCCCTCCACTTT. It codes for CAWSVTIHPYNSPLHF.

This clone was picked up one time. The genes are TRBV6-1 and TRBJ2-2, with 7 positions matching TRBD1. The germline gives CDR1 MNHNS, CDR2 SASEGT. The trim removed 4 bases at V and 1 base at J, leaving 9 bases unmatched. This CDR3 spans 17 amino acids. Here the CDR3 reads CASSARTGLMNTGELFF. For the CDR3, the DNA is TGTGCCAGCAGTGCGCGGACAGGACTGATGAACACCGGGGAGCTGTTTTTT.

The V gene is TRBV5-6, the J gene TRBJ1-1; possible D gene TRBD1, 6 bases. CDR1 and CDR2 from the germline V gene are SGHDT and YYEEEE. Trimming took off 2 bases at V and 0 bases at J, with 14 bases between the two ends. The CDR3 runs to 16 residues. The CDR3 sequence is CASSLGQLVLNTEAFF. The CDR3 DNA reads TGTGCCAGCAGCTTAGGACAGCTGGTATTGAACACTGAAGCTTTCTTT.

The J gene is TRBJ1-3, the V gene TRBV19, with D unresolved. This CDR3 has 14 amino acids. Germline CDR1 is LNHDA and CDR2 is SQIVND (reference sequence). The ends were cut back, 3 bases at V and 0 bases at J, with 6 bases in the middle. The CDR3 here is CASSITFSGNTIYF. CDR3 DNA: TGTGCCAGTAGTATCACCTTCTCTGGAAACACCATATATTTT.

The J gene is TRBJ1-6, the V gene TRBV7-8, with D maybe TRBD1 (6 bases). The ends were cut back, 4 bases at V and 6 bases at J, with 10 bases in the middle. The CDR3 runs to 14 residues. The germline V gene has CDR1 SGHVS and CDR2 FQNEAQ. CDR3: CASSSGGGNSPLHF. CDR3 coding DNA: TGTGCCAGCAGCTCCGGGGGCGGTAATTCACCCCTCCACTTT.

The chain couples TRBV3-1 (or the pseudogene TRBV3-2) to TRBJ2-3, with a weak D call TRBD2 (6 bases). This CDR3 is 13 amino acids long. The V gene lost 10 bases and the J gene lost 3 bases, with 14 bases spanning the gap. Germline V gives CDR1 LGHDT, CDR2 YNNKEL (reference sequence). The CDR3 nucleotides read TGTGCCACCCTAGCGAGGGGAACAGATACGCAGTATTTT. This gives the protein CATLARGTDTQYF.

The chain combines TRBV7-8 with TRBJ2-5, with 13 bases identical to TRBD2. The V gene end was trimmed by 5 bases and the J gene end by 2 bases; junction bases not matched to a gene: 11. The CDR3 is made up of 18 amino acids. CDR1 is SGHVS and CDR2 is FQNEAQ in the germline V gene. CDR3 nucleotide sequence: TGTGCCAGCAGCCCGGGGCGGACTAGCGGGAGTACTCAAGAGACCCAGTACTTC. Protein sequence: CASSPGRTSGSTQETQYF. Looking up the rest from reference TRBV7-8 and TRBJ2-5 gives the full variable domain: GAGVSQSPRYKVAKRGQDVALRCDPISGHVSLFWYQQALGQGPEFLTYFQNEAQLDKSGLPSDRFFAERPEGSVSTLKIQRTQQEDSAVYLCASSPGRTSGSTQETQYFGPGTRLLVL.

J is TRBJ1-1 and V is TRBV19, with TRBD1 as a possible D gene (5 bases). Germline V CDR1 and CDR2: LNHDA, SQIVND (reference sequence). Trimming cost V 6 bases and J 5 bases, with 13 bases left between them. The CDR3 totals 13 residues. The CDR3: CASRTGTLTEAFF. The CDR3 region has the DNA TGTGCCAGTAGGACCGGGACGTTGACTGAAGCTTTCTTT.

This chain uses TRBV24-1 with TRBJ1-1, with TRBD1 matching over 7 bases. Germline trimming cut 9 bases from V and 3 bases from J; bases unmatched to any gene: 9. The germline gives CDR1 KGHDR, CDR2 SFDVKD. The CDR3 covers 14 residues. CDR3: CATRATGWDTEAFF. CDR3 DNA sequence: TGTGCCACCCGAGCGACAGGGTGGGACACTGAAGCTTTCTTT.

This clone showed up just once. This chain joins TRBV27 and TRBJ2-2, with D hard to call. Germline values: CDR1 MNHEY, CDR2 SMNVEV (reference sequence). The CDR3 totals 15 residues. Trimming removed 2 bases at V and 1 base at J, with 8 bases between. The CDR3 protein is CASSLNSGNTGELFF. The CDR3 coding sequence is TGTGCCAGCAGTTTAAACAGTGGGAACACCGGGGAGCTGTTTTTT.

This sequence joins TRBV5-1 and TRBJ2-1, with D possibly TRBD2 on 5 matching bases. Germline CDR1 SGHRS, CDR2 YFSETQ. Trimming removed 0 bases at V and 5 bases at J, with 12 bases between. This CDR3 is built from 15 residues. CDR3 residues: CASSLGHQTNNEQFF. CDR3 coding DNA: TGCGCCAGCAGCTTGGGTCACCAGACTAACAATGAGCAGTTCTTC.

The CDR3 loop is CASSLSGQGSWEQYF. The CDR3 DNA sequence: TGTGCCAGCAGTTTATCGGGACAGGGGTCTTGGGAGCAGTACTTC. V gene TRBV28 combines with J gene TRBJ2-7; 10 nucleotides match TRBD1. This CDR3 spans 15 amino acids. With 1 base clipped from V and 7 bases from J, the junction kept 7 bases outside the gene matches. CDR1 and CDR2 from the germline V gene are MDHEN and SYDVKM.

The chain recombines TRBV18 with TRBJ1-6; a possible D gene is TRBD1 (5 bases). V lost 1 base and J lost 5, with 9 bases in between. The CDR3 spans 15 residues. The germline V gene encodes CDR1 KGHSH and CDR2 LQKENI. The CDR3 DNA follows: TGTGCCAGCTCACCACAGGGGCAGGATAATTCACCCCTCCACTTT. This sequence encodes CASSPQGQDNSPLHF.

CDR3 in amino acids: CASSGLVETQYF. The CDR3 region has the DNA TGCGCCAGCAGTGGTTTGGTCGAGACCCAGTACTTC. The rearrangement joins TRBV10-2 to TRBJ2-5; no clear D gene. Trimming took off 4 bases at V and 5 bases at J, with 8 bases between the two ends. CDR3 length: 12 amino acids. The V gene's germline CDR1 is WSHSY and CDR2 SAAADI.